This TCR beta chain is drawn from a study of T cell changes during pregnancy in multiple sclerosis. The V gene lost 3 bases and the J gene lost 4 bases, with 15 bases spanning the gap. CDR3 length: 15 residues. The germline V gene encodes CDR1 LNHDA and CDR2 SQIVND (reference sequence). Generated by immunoSEQ multiplex PCR, the TCRdb table keeps only in-frame clones and is missing some. This table has around 69,000 clones, around 90% appearing once. This chain links TRBV19 with TRBJ1-1; tentatively, D is TRBD1 (6 bases). The sample here was CD8+ T cells from peripheral blood mononuclear cells, taken before pregnancy. The clonotype originates from a female donor with multiple sclerosis, enrolled in a pregnancy study. The CDR3 sequence: CASSIQGLGSTEAFF. CDR3 DNA: TGTGCCAGTAGTATCCAGGGGCTCGGCAGCACTGAAGCTTTCTTT.